The next 3 T cell receptor beta chains were all read from a single sample in a study of OX40 agonist ivuxolimab in advanced cancers. Preparation of the library involved the immunoSEQ multiplex PCR assay. TCRdb obtained this table from immuneACCESS and retained in-frame rearrangements with V and J assigned. These tables miss some clones; where compared with another copy, unresolved V genes account for less than half of the shortfall, and the remainder is unexplained. This sample has roughly 60,000 clones in its table, and approximately 79% of those were observed once. The ten biggest clones cover roughly 1.9% of the sample. Sequences were derived from CD4+ or CD8+ T cells sorted from blood, sampled in a trial of the OX40 agonist ivuxolimab. The source of these receptors is an adult with an advanced solid tumor such as melanoma, head and neck, liver or kidney cancer.

The chain has TRBV6-5 and TRBJ1-4, with 8 bases that match TRBD1. Germline CDR1 is MNHEY and CDR2 is SVGAGI. This CDR3 contains 14 residues. The junction had 3 bases not matched to a gene; V was cut back by 4 bases and J by 5 bases. In nucleotides, the CDR3 is TGTGCCAGCAGTTCCAGGGGGCCGAATGAAAAACTGTTTTTT. Residues: CASSSRGPNEKLFF.

V and J are TRBV7-8 and TRBJ2-7, with 7 bases fitting TRBD1. Trimming took 4 bases from V and 2 from J; bases not matched to a gene: 8. The germline V gene encodes CDR1 SGHVS and CDR2 FQNEAQ. The CDR3 spans 15 residues. As DNA, the CDR3 is TGTGCCAGCAGCTCCCGACAGGGTGTTACCTACGAGCAGTACTTC. As protein: CASSSRQGVTYEQYF.

This chain links TRBV9 with TRBJ1-2; weak D call: TRBD1 (5 bases). CDR3 size: 14 residues. Germline CDR1 reads SGDLS; CDR2 reads YYNGEE. Trimming cost V 4 bases and J 2 bases, with 12 bases left between them. The CDR3, as DNA: TGTGCCAGCAGCCCCGGAGGGGACAACTATGGCTACACCTTC. It codes for CASSPGGDNYGYTF. The full variable domain, its missing parts supplied by reference TRBV9 and TRBJ1-2, is DSGVTQTPKHLITATGQRVTLRCSPRSGDLSVYWYQQSLDQGLQFLIQYYNGEERAKGNILERFSAQQFPDLHSELNLSSLELGDSALYFCASSPGGDNYGYTFGSGTRLTVV.